The sequence of this TCR beta chain was determined in a study of T cell responses to AZD1222 COVID-19 vaccine. Study findings and constraints: Just a handful of AZD1222 recipients were seropositive at baseline.

With respect to this clone: What it binds is not known.

The CDR3 loop spans 16 amino acids. Trimming removed 4 bases from V and 4 bases from J; junction bases left unmatched: 5. CDR1 and CDR2 (germline): KGHDR, SFDVKD. Only in-frame clones appear in the TCRdb table, and some are missing; sequencing was by immunoSEQ multiplex PCR. This table holds 120,000 or so clones, just over 90% found once. The origin of this receptor is an adult in good health. The specimen comprised peripheral blood, sampled on day 0 of AZD1222 vaccination. The chain employs TRBV24-1 and TRBJ2-3; the match to TRBD2 covers 12 bases. As DNA, the CDR3 is TGTGCCACCAGTGAACCACTAGCGGGAGGTCCAGATACGCAGTATTTT. The encoded protein is CATSEPLAGGPDTQYF.